The text below deals with one T cell receptor (beta chain). What it binds is unknown. The sample comes from a study of shared clonotypes between healthy human individuals. As for the study in general: The study used three CD4 naive, three CD4 memory, two CD8 naive and one CD8 memory plate per donor. Study-level findings and limits: Sorted-subset samples were not fully sequenced, rarefaction indicated. The four-donor shared clonotypes exceeded non-shared clonotypes in generation probability, with non-shared ones scoring lower.

Trimming took 4 bases from V and 2 from J; bases not matched to a gene: 3. Germline V gives CDR1 SGHVS, CDR2 FQNEAQ. The CDR3 extends over 14 amino acids. Sequencing used immunoSEQ multiplex PCR; TCRdb keeps in-frame clones, though not all of them. The sample lists 2.5 million or so clones, about 92% occurring once. The material sequenced was naive CD4+ T cells sorted from blood. Documented subset: CD45RA+ positively selected. The clonotype was recovered from a man between 18 and 29 years old in good health. This chain connects TRBV7-8 to TRBJ2-7; 9 nucleotides align to TRBD2. The CDR3 DNA reads as TGTGCCAGCAGCTCGGGACTAGCCCCCTACGAGCAGTACTTC. It translates to CASSSGLAPYEQYF.